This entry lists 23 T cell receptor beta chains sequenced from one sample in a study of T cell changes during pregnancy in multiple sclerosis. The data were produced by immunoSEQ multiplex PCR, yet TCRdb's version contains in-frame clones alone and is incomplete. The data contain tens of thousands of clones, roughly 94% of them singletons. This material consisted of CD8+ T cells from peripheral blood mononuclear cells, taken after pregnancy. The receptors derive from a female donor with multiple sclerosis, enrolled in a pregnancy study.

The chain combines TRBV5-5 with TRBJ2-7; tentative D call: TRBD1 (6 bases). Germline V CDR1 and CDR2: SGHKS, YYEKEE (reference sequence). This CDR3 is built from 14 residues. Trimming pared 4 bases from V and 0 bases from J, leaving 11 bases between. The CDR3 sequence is CASSIGQLSYEQYF. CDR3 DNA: TGTGCCAGCAGCATAGGACAGCTCTCCTACGAGCAGTACTTC. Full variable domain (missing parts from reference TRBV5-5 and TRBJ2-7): DAGVTQSPTHLIKTRGQQVTLRCSPISGHKSVSWYQQVLGQGPQFIFQYYEKEERGRGNFPDRFSARQFPNYSSELNVNALLLGDSALYLCASSIGQLSYEQYFGPGTRLTVT.

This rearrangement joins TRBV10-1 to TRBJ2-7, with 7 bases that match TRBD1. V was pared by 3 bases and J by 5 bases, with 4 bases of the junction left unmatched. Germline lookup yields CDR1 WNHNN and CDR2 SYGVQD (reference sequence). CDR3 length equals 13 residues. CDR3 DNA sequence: TGCGCCAGCAGTGATACAGGGGCACACGAGCAGTACTTC. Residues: CASSDTGAHEQYF.

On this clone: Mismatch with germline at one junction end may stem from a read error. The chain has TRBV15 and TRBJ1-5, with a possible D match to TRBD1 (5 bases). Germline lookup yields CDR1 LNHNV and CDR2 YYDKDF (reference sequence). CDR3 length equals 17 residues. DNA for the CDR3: TGTGCCACCAGAAGAGATGGGACTCAGCCGAGCAATCAGCCCCAGCATTTT. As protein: CATRRDGTQPSNQPQHF.

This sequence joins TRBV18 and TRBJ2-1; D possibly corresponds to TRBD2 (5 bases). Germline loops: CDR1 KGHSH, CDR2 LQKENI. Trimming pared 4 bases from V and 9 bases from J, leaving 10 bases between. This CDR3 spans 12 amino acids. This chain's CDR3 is CASSLEGGEQFF. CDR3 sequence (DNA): TGTGCCAGCTCACTAGAGGGTGGTGAGCAGTTCTTC.

The CDR3 is CASSMGQGLLDYGYTF. The CDR3 DNA reads TGTGCCAGTAGTATGGGACAGGGGCTGCTCGACTATGGCTACACCTTC. This chain links TRBV19 with TRBJ1-2; TRBD1 matches 10 bases. Trimming removed 3 bases from V and 3 bases from J; junction bases left unmatched: 7. This CDR3 is 16 amino acids long. The germline V gene encodes CDR1 LNHDA and CDR2 SQIVND (reference sequence).

The CDR3 nucleotides are TGTGCCAGCAGTTACGGAGGGGGGGGAGCAGAGACCCAGTACTTC. Its protein is CASSYGGGGAETQYF. V usage is TRBV6-5 and J usage is TRBJ2-5, with a tentative D call TRBD2 (7 bases). There are 15 residues in the CDR3. V dropped 2 bases and J dropped 4 bases, with 14 bases sitting between them. Germline V gene sequence: CDR1 MNHEY, CDR2 SVGAGI.

The CDR3 bases are TGCGCCAGCAGCCCCGTAGGAGGGGAGGGTGAGCAGTTCTTC. It translates to CASSPVGGEGEQFF. The chain uses TRBV4-1 and TRBJ2-1, with 7 nucleotides matching TRBD2. This CDR3 spans 14 amino acids. The junction had 9 bases not matched to a gene; V was cut back by 4 bases and J by 9 bases. CDR1 and CDR2 (germline): MGHRA, YSYEKL.

CDR3 sequence reads: CASSPDFPGNTEAFF. CDR3 DNA: TGTGCCAGCAGCCCCGACTTCCCGGGGAACACTGAAGCTTTCTTT. The J gene is TRBJ1-1, the V gene TRBV27, with no clear D. V lost 6 bases, J lost 1 base, and 15 bases lay in between. The V gene's germline CDR1 is MNHEY and CDR2 SMNVEV (reference sequence). CDR3 length equals 15 residues.

This chain's CDR3 is CASSFDRGGEQYF. The DNA for the CDR3 is TGCGCCAGCAGCTTCGACAGGGGCGGGGAGCAGTACTTC. This rearrangement joins TRBV5-1 to TRBJ2-7; 8 nucleotides align to TRBD1. The CDR3 is 13 residues long. J was trimmed by 7 bases and V by 2 bases; bases with no gene match: 5. Germline values: CDR1 SGHRS, CDR2 YFSETQ.

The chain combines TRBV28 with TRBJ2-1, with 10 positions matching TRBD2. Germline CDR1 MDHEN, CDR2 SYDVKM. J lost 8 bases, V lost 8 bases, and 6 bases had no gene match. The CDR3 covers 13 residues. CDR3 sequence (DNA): TGTGCCAGCTGTAGCGGGAGGCTTGATGAGCAGTTCTTC. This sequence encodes CASCSGRLDEQFF.

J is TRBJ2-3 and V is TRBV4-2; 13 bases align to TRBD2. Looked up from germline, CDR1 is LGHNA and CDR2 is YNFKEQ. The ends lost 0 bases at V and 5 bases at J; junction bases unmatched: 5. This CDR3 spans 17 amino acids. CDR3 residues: CASSQDGLAGVQDTQYF. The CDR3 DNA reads TGTGCCAGCAGCCAAGATGGACTAGCGGGAGTGCAAGATACGCAGTATTTT.

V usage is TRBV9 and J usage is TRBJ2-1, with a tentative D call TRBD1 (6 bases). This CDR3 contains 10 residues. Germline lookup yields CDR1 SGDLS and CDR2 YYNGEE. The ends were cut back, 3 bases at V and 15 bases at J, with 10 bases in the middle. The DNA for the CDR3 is TGTGCCAGCAGCGGCGACAGGCTGTTCTTC. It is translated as CASSGDRLFF. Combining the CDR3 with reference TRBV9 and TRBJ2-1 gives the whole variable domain DSGVTQTPKHLITATGQRVTLRCSPRSGDLSVYWYQQSLDQGLQFLIQYYNGEERAKGNILERFSAQQFPDLHSELNLSSLELGDSALYFCASSGDRLFFGPGTRLTVL.

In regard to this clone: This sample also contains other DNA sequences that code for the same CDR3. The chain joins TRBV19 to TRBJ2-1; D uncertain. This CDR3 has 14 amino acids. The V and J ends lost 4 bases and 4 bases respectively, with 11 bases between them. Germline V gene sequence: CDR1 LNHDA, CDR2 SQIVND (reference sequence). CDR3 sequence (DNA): TGTGCCAGTAGTACCACCTCGGGTTACAATGAGCAGTTCTTC. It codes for CASSTTSGYNEQFF.

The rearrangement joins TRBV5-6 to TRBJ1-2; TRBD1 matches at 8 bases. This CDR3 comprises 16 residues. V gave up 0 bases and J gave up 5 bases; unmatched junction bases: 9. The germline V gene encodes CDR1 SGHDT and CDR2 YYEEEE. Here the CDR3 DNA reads TGTGCCAGCAGCTTGGTAGAGGACAGGGCAAGGTATGGCTACACCTTC. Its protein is CASSLVEDRARYGYTF.

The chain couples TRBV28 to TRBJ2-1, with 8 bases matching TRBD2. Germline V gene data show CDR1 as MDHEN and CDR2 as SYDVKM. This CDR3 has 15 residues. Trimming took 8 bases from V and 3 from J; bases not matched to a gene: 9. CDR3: CASSPPSGFYNEQFF. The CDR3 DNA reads TGTGCCAGCTCACCCCCTAGCGGGTTCTACAATGAGCAGTTCTTC.

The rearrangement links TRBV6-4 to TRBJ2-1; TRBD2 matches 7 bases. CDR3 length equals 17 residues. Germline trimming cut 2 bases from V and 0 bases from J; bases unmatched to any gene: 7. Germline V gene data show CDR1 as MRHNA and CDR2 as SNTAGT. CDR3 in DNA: TGTGCCAGCAGTGACGGAAGTAGCGGGCGCTCCTACAATGAGCAGTTCTTC. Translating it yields CASSDGSSGRSYNEQFF.

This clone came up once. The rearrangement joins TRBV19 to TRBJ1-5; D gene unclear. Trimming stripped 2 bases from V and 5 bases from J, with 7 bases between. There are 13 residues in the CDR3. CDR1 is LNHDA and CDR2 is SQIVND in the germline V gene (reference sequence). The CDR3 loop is CASSIFGDQPQHF. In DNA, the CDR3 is TGTGCCAGTAGTATATTCGGGGATCAGCCCCAGCATTTT.

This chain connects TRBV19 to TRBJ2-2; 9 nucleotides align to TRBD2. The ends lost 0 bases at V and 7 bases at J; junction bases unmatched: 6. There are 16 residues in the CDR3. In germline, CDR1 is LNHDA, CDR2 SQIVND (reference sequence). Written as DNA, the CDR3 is TGTGCCAGTAGTATAGAGGCTAGCGGGAAGGTCGGGGAGCTGTTTTTT. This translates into CASSIEASGKVGELFF. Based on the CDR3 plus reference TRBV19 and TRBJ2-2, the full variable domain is DGGITQSPKYLFRKEGQNVTLSCEQNLNHDAMYWYRQDPGQGLRLIYYSQIVNDFQKGDIAEGYSVSREKKESFPLTVTSAQKNPTAFYLCASSIEASGKVGELFFGEGSRLTVL.

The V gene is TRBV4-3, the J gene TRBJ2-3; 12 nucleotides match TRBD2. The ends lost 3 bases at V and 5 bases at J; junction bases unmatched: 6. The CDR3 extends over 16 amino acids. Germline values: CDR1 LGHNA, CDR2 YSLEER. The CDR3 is CASSHRLAGDLDTQYF. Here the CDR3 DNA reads TGCGCCAGCAGCCATAGACTAGCGGGAGATCTAGATACGCAGTATTTT.

The CDR3 bases are TGTGCCAGCAGCCCAACCTTAGCGACGAACACCGGGGAGCTGTTTTTT. Translation gives CASSPTLATNTGELFF. The gene calls are TRBV7-6 and TRBJ2-2; D may be TRBD2 (5 bases). CDR1 is SGHVS, CDR2 FNYEAQ, per germline. The CDR3 contains 16 residues. V was cut by 5 bases and J by 0 bases, with 13 bases left in between.

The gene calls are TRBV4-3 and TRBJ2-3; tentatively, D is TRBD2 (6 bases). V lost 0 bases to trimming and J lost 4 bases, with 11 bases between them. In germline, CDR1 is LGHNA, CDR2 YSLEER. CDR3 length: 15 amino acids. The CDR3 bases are TGCGCCAGCAGCCAAGATGGGGAGGTCGCAGATACGCAGTATTTT. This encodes CASSQDGEVADTQYF.

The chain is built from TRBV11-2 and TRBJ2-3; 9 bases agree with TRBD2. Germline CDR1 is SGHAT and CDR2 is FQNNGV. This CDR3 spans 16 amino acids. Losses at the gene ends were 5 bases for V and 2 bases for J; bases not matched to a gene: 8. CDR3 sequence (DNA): TGTGCCAGCAGCCCCATAGCGGGAGAATACACAGATACGCAGTATTTT. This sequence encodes CASSPIAGEYTDTQYF.

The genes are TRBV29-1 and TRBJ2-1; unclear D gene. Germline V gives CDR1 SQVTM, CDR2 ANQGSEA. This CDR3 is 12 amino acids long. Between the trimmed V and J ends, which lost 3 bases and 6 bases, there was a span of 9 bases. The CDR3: CSVDFLANEQFF. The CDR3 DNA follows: TGCAGCGTTGATTTTTTGGCCAATGAGCAGTTCTTC.